These T cell receptor beta chains were read from a single sample in a study of OX40 agonist ivuxolimab in advanced cancers. Measured with immunoSEQ multiplex PCR; TCRdb has only the in-frame clones, and not every one. Here the sample spans 80,000 to 95,000 clones, about 90% being singletons. The sequences come from CD4+ or CD8+ T cells sorted from blood, collected in a trial of the OX40 agonist ivuxolimab. These receptors were collected from an adult with an advanced solid tumor such as melanoma, head and neck, liver or kidney cancer. CDR3s include the opening cysteine and the closing phenylalanine or tryptophan. A D gene is named only where the DNA matches it firmly. Expanded clones get a size class; other rows say once, few or many, or leave the size out.

>.|TRBV2|.|TRBJ2-2
TGTGCCAGCACCCGACAGACAACGAACACCGGGGAGCTGTTTTTT
CASTRQTTNTGELFF
>.|TRBV9|.|TRBJ1-3
TGTGCCAGCAGCGTAGGACCAGGTGGAAACACCATATATTTT
CASSVGPGGNTIYF
>.|TRBV11-3|TRBD2|TRBJ2-3
TGTGCCAGCGCTACGGGGGGGACTAGCACAGATACGCAGTATTTT
CASATGGTSTDTQYF
>.|TRBV5-4|.|TRBJ2-7
TGTGCCAGCAGCTCCACAGGGTACGAGCAGTACTTC
CASSSTGYEQYF
>once|TRBV2|TRBD2|TRBJ2-7
TGTGCCAGCATGAGGCGGGAGTTTCGCGAGCAGTACTTC
CASMRREFREQYF
>once|TRBV7-9|TRBD1|TRBJ2-5
TGTGCCAGCAGCTGGACAGGAGATTCTGAAGAGACCCAGTACTTC
CASSWTGDSEETQYF
>once|TRBV9|.|TRBJ1-1
TGTGCCAGCAGCGTAGTAGGGGACAACACTGAAGCTTTCTTT
CASSVVGDNTEAFF
>.|TRBV7-9|.|TRBJ2-3
TGTGCCAGCAGACCGATGACAGATACGCAGTATTTT
CASRPMTDTQYF
>.|TRBV19|.|TRBJ1-5
TGTGCCAGTAGTATGGGGCATCGCCTAAATCAGCCCCAGCATTTT
CASSMGHRLNQPQHF
>.|TRBV19|TRBD1|TRBJ1-5
TGTGCCAGTAGTAGAAAGGACAGGGGCAATCAGCCCCAGCATTTT
CASSRKDRGNQPQHF
>.|TRBV27|.|TRBJ2-3
TGTGCCAGCAGAAAAGCAGATACGCAGTATTTT
CASRKADTQYF
>.|TRBV5-1|TRBD2|TRBJ2-7
TGCGCCAGCAGCCCGCCGGGACTAGCGGGAGGGGGAACCTACGAGCAGTACTTC
CASSPPGLAGGGTYEQYF
>once|TRBV27|.|TRBJ1-5
TGTGCCAGCAGGGACAATCAGCCCCAGCATTTT
CASRDNQPQHF
>.|TRBV27|TRBD1|TRBJ2-7
TGTGCCAGCACTAGGGGGCCCTCCTACGAGCAGTACTTC
CASTRGPSYEQYF
>.|TRBV5-1|.|TRBJ2-7
TGCGCCAGCAGCTTGGAGGCCGCCTACGAGCAGTACTTC
CASSLEAAYEQYF
>.|TRBV5-6|TRBD1|TRBJ1-4
TGTGCCACGACACTCTCAGGGGGAACTAATGAAAAACTGTTTTTT
CATTLSGGTNEKLFF
>.|TRBV10-3|TRBD1|TRBJ2-7
TGTGCCATAGACAGGGGGCGCGGTGAGCAGTACTTC
CAIDRGRGEQYF
>.|TRBV7-9|TRBD1|TRBJ1-1
TGTGCCAGCAGCTTACCCGGGACAGGGCGATTGAACACTGAAGCTTTCTTT
CASSLPGTGRLNTEAFF
>.|TRBV9|.|TRBJ2-1
TGTGCCAGCACCGTAGGGAGCTGGGATATCAATGAGCAGTTCTTC
CASTVGSWDINEQFF
>.|TRBV4-1|TRBD2|TRBJ2-7
TGCGCCAGCAGCCAGGACGGACTAGCGGGAGTCTACGAGCAGTACTTC
CASSQDGLAGVYEQYF
>.|TRBV10-1|.|TRBJ1-1
TGCGCCAGCAGTGACCCTAACACTGAAGCTTTCTTT
CASSDPNTEAFF
>.|TRBV12-5|TRBD2|TRBJ2-7
TGTGCTAGTGGTTCCCTAGGACTAGCGGGAGGGTCCTACGAGCAGTACTTC
CASGSLGLAGGSYEQYF
>.|TRBV19|.|TRBJ2-7
TGTGCCAGTAGTATGCGGGGCAGGGCCCCCTACGAGCAGTACTTC
CASSMRGRAPYEQYF
>.|TRBV12-5|.|TRBJ2-5
TGTGCTAGTGGTTTGGGGCAGTATCAAGAGACCCAGTACTTC
CASGLGQYQETQYF
>.|TRBV13|TRBD1|TRBJ2-2
TGTGCCAGCAGCTTAGTTACAGGGGGCCCCGGGGAGCTGTTTTTT
CASSLVTGGPGELFF
>once|TRBV30|.|TRBJ2-7
TGTGCCTGGAGTGGACGGGAGCAGTACTTC
CAWSGREQYF
>once|TRBV11-2|.|TRBJ1-1
TGTGCCAGCAGCTTCAAGGACTCCAACACTGAAGCTTTCTTT
CASSFKDSNTEAFF
>few|TRBV5-1|.|TRBJ1-2
TGCGCCAGCAGCTTCCTCGCTAACTATGGCTACACCTTC
CASSFLANYGYTF
>.|TRBV5-8|TRBD1|TRBJ1-1
TGTGCCAGCAGCTGGGACAGGGGGAACACTGAAGCTTTCTTT
CASSWDRGNTEAFF
>.|TRBV7-9|.|TRBJ2-3
TGTGCCAGCAGCTTAGCGGATACGCAGTATTTT
CASSLADTQYF
>.|TRBV5-6|.|TRBJ2-5
TGTGCCAGCAGCTTATCTCTCCGAGAGACCCAGTACTTC
CASSLSLRETQYF
>.|TRBV11-3|.|TRBJ2-2
TGTGCCAGCAGCTTAGCGGCCTTTTACACCGGGGAGCTGTTTTTT
CASSLAAFYTGELFF
>few|TRBV5-4|.|TRBJ2-5
TGTGCCAGCAGGTTCGCCGGGACCTCGGCGACCCAGTACTTC
CASRFAGTSATQYF
>.|TRBV2|.|TRBJ2-7
TGTGCCAGCAGTGAATCCCAAACTACGAACGAGCAGTACTTC
CASSESQTTNEQYF
>.|TRBV6-6|TRBD1|TRBJ1-2
TGTGCCAGCACCAGACAGGGTTCATATGGCTACACCTTC
CASTRQGSYGYTF
>.|TRBV10-2|TRBD2|TRBJ2-7
TGCGCCAGCAGTTCTCCGGGACTAGTGTACGAGCAGTACTTC
CASSSPGLVYEQYF
>.|TRBV2|.|TRBJ1-6
TGTGCCAGCAGTGCTAGGGGGTATAATTCACCCCTCCACTTT
CASSARGYNSPLHF
>.|TRBV4-1|.|TRBJ2-7
TGCGCCAGCAGCCATACCGGGACATTCTCCTACGAGCAGTACTTC
CASSHTGTFSYEQYF
>.|TRBV4-1|TRBD1|TRBJ2-7
TGCGCCAGCAGCCAGCCAGACAGGGAGAAGGACGAGCAGTACTTC
CASSQPDREKDEQYF
>.|TRBV2|.|TRBJ2-1
TGTGCCAGCGGAGTTTACAATGAGCAGTTCTTC
CASGVYNEQFF
>once|TRBV5-6|TRBD1|TRBJ1-5
TGTGCCAGCAGCTTGGGGACAGGGGGCAATCAGCCCCAGCATTTT
CASSLGTGGNQPQHF
>.|TRBV27|.|TRBJ1-5
TGTGCCAGCAGTAATGGGTATAGCAATCAGCCCCAGCATTTT
CASSNGYSNQPQHF
>.|TRBV19|.|TRBJ2-3
TGTGCCAGTAGTTCGCAAACTCAACATAGCACAGATACGCAGTATTTT
CASSSQTQHSTDTQYF
>.|TRBV27|TRBD2|TRBJ2-1
TGTGCCAGCAGCCTAGGACTAGCGGGTGACAATGAGCAGTTCTTC
CASSLGLAGDNEQFF
>.|TRBV20-1|.|TRBJ2-3
TGCAGTGCTCGGGGGGCCGATGGAAAGTATTTT
CSARGADGKYF
>.|TRBV6-1|.|TRBJ1-2
TGTGCCAGCCGCGGGCCGGATGGCTACACCTTC
CASRGPDGYTF
>.|TRBV10-1|TRBD1|TRBJ1-2
TGCGCCAGCAGTGAATCCGGGACAGACTATGGCTACACCTTC
CASSESGTDYGYTF
>.|TRBV27|TRBD1|TRBJ1-4
TGTGCCAGCAGTTTATACGGGACAGGGGTGTCTAATGAAAAACTGTTTTTT
CASSLYGTGVSNEKLFF
>.|TRBV5-1|.|TRBJ2-7
TGCGCCAGCAGCTTGTCCCAAAACTACGAGCAGTACTTC
CASSLSQNYEQYF
>.|TRBV27|.|TRBJ2-7
TGTGCCAGCAGTTTTAAGGGCCTAGCCTACGAGCAGTACTTC
CASSFKGLAYEQYF